This TCR beta chain was captured by sequencing in a study of T-cell reconstitution after alpha-beta-depleted transplantation in children. Study conclusions and caveats: After one year, T-cell counts and TCRbeta diversity mostly came from new T cells. Reportedly, only several hundred clones from non-depleted graft cells drove alpha-beta T-cell counts at about two months. High day-60 TCRbeta diversity in some patients came from surviving recipient T cells and thymic progenitors.

Ten or more counts support this clonotype. Antigen specificity is unknown. The TCRbeta library was prepared with unique molecular identifiers. MiXCR, applied by TCRdb to the PCR reads, yields one record per CDR3 protein. The sample shows fewer than 20,000 distinct CDR3 sequences, under 6.5% of them seen only once. This CDR3 is 15 amino acids long. The V end was cut by 3 bases, the J end by 0 bases, with 10 bases between. CDR1 is SGDLS and CDR2 is YYNGEE in the germline V gene. The V and J genes are TRBV9 and TRBJ2-1, with D perhaps TRBD2 (6 bases). Source: PBMCs, taken before TCRalphabeta/CD19-depleted stem cell transplant. This TCR was sampled from a boy aged 5-17 years with acute lymphoblastic leukemia, due to receive a stem cell transplant. CDR3 sequence reads: CASSATSNSYNEQFF. Here the CDR3 DNA reads TGTGCCAGCAGCGCCACTAGCAACTCCTACAATGAGCAGTTCTTC.